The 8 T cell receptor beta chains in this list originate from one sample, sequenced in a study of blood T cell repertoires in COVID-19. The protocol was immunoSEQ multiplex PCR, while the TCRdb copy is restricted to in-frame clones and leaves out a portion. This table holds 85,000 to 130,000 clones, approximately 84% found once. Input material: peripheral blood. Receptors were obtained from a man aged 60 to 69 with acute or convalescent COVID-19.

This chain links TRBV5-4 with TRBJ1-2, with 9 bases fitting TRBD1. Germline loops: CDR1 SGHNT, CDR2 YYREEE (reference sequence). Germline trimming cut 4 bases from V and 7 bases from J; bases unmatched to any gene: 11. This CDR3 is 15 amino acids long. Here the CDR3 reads CASSIRDRVFSGYTF. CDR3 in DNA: TGTGCCAGCAGCATCCGGGACAGGGTTTTCAGTGGCTACACCTTC.

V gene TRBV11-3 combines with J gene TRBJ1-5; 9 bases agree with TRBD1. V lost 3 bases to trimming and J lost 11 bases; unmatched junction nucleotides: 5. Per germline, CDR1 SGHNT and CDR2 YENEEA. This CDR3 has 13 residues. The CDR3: CASSLRQGEAQHF. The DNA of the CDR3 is TGTGCCAGCAGCTTGCGACAGGGGGAAGCCCAGCATTTT.

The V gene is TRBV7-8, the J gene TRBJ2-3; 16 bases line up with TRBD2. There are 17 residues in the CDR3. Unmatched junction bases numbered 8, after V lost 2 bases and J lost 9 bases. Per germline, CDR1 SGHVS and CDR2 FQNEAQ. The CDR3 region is CASSLTPGLAGGPTQYF. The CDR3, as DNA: TGTGCCAGCAGCTTAACACCGGGACTAGCGGGAGGGCCGACGCAGTATTTT.

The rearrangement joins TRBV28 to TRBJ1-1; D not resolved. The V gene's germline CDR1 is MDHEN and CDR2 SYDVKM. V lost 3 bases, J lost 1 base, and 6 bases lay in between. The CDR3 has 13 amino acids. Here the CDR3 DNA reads TGTGCCAGCAGTTTGTCACAGAACACTGAAGCTTTCTTT. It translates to CASSLSQNTEAFF.

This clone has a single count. CDR3 bases: TGTGCCAGCAGACCGACAGGGGGACGAACTGAAGCTTTCTTT. It codes for CASRPTGGRTEAFF. The chain carries TRBV7-8 and TRBJ1-1, with 9 bases lining up with TRBD1. Germline CDR1 is SGHVS and CDR2 is FQNEAQ. The CDR3 has 14 residues. V was pared by 6 bases and J by 5 bases, with 7 bases of the junction left unmatched. Full variable domain (outside the CDR3, taken from reference TRBV7-8 and TRBJ1-1): GAGVSQSPRYKVAKRGQDVALRCDPISGHVSLFWYQQALGQGPEFLTYFQNEAQLDKSGLPSDRFFAERPEGSVSTLKIQRTQQEDSAVYLCASRPTGGRTEAFFGQGTRLTVV.

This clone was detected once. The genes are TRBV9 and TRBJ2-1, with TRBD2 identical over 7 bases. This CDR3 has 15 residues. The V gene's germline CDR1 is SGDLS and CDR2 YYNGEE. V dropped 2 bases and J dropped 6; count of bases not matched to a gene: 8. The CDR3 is CASSVAGVSPNEQFF. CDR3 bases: TGTGCCAGCAGCGTGGCGGGAGTGTCCCCCAATGAGCAGTTCTTC.

The CDR3 nucleotides are TGTGCCAGCAGCTTCTCGGGTCGCACAGATACGCAGTATTTT. Encoded protein: CASSFSGRTDTQYF. The chain links TRBV11-2 to TRBJ2-3; D uncertain. The germline gives CDR1 SGHAT, CDR2 FQNNGV. The CDR3 is 14 amino acids. V lost 3 bases to trimming and J lost 1 base, with 8 bases between them.

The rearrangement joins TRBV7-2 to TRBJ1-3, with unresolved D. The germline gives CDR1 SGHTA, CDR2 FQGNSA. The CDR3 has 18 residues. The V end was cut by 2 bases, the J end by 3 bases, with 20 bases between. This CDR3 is CASSLSVNLPRVGNTIYF. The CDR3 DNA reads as TGTGCCAGCAGCTTAAGCGTAAACCTGCCCCGGGTTGGAAACACCATATATTTT.